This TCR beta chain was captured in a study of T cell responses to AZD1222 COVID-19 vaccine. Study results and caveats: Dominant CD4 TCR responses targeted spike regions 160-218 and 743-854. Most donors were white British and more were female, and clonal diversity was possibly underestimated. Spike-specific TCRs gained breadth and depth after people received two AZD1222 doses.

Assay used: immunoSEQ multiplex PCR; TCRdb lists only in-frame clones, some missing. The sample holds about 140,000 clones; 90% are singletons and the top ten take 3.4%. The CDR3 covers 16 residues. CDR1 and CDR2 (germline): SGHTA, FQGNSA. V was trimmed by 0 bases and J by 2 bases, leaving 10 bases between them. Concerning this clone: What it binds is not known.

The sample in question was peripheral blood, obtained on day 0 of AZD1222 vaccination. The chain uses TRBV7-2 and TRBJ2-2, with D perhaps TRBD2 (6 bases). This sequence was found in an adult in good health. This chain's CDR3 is CASSLAGGFNTGELFF. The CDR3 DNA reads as TGTGCCAGCAGCTTAGCGGGGGGATTTAACACCGGGGAGCTGTTTTTT.